Listed below are T cell receptor beta chains from one sample, sequenced in a study of vaccination effects on CD4 cells after COVID-19. These receptors lack a known antigen. Produced via immunoSEQ multiplex PCR; TCRdb's table is partial and in-frame only. The data hold roughly 25,000 clones, with about two thirds observed a single time. Sequencing used CD4+ T cells from PBMCs cultured with HCoV-OC43 spike peptides, obtained before COVID-19 vaccination. These receptors were obtained from a human donor who received a COVID-19 vaccine. Both conserved end residues are part of each CDR3. Each record gives: D gene, clone size, J gene, V gene, CDR3 protein, CDR3 DNA. The D gene is left open where the match is weak. The size of a clone is reported for some rows only, either as once, few or many, or as a class for expanded clones.

D: TRBD2; size: .; J: TRBJ2-1; V: TRBV2; CDR3: CASTRGTSGGANEQFF; DNA: TGTGCCAGCACAAGAGGGACTAGCGGGGGTGCCAATGAGCAGTTCTTC
D: TRBD2; size: .; J: TRBJ2-3; V: TRBV4-1; CDR3: CASSLIAGGPDTQYF; DNA: TGCGCCAGCAGCCTTATAGCGGGAGGGCCAGATACGCAGTATTTT
D: .; size: .; J: TRBJ2-3; V: TRBV10-1; CDR3: CASSESGSTDTQYF; DNA: TGCGCCAGCAGTGAGAGCGGGAGCACAGATACGCAGTATTTT
D: .; size: .; J: TRBJ1-1; V: TRBV19; CDR3: CASSIDLRGRGAFF; DNA: TGTGCCAGTAGTATAGATCTCAGGGGTCGGGGAGCTTTCTTT
D: TRBD2; size: .; J: TRBJ2-5; V: TRBV5-6; CDR3: CASRWGSGQETQYF; DNA: TGTGCCAGCAGGTGGGGTAGCGGGCAAGAGACCCAGTACTTC
D: TRBD1; size: .; J: TRBJ2-3; V: TRBV11-3; CDR3: CASSLGGTGGGDTQYF; DNA: TGTGCCAGCAGCTTAGGAGGGACAGGGGGAGGAGATACGCAGTATTTT
D: TRBD1; size: .; J: TRBJ2-3; V: TRBV5-1; CDR3: CASSLPTGNTDTQYF; DNA: TGCGCCAGCAGCTTGCCGACAGGGAACACAGATACGCAGTATTTT
D: .; size: once; J: TRBJ2-7; V: TRBV12-3/TRBV12-4; CDR3: CASTRQANYEQYF; DNA: TGTGCCAGCACTAGACAGGCGAACTACGAGCAGTACTTC
D: .; size: .; J: TRBJ2-3; V: TRBV21-1; CDR3: CASSSRTSADTQYF; DNA: TGTGCCAGCAGCAGTAGGACTAGCGCAGATACGCAGTATTTT
D: .; size: .; J: TRBJ2-7; V: TRBV23-1; CDR3: CASRVTYEQYF; DNA: TGCGCCAGCAGGGTGACTTACGAGCAGTACTTC
D: .; size: .; J: TRBJ2-5; V: TRBV7-7; CDR3: CASSRGVLETQYF; DNA: TGTGCCAGCAGCCGGGGAGTTCTGGAGACCCAGTACTTC
D: .; size: .; J: TRBJ2-2; V: TRBV27; CDR3: CASSLSRPGELFF; DNA: TGTGCCAGCAGTTTATCTCGCCCCGGGGAGCTGTTTTTT
D: TRBD2; size: .; J: TRBJ2-3; V: TRBV7-9; CDR3: CASSLARGGSDTQYF; DNA: TGTGCCAGCAGCTTAGCGCGCGGGGGTTCAGATACGCAGTATTTT
D: .; size: .; J: TRBJ2-7; V: TRBV18; CDR3: CASSKTGAYEQYF; DNA: TGTGCCAGCTCAAAAACGGGGGCCTACGAGCAGTACTTC
D: .; size: once; J: TRBJ2-5; V: TRBV13; CDR3: CASSLVSGGLGETQYF; DNA: TGTGCCAGCAGCTTAGTTTCCGGGGGCCTGGGTGAGACCCAGTACTTC
D: .; size: .; J: TRBJ2-2; V: TRBV18; CDR3: CASSSSTGELFF; DNA: TGTGCCAGCTCATCAAGCACCGGGGAGCTGTTTTTT
D: .; size: .; J: TRBJ1-2; V: TRBV11-2; CDR3: CASSSGPNYGYTF; DNA: TGTGCCAGCAGCTCGGGCCCAAACTATGGCTACACCTTC
D: TRBD1; size: once; J: TRBJ1-1; V: TRBV29-1; CDR3: CSVGGRGGMAEAFF; DNA: TGCAGCGTTGGAGGCAGGGGGGGAATGGCGGAAGCTTTCTTT
D: TRBD1; size: .; J: TRBJ1-4; V: TRBV19; CDR3: CASSVTGEVEKLFF; DNA: TGTGCCAGTAGTGTTACAGGGGAGGTTGAAAAACTGTTTTTT
D: TRBD1; size: .; J: TRBJ1-3; V: TRBV7-8; CDR3: CASRTGPTLSGNTIYF; DNA: TGTGCCAGCAGGACAGGGCCCACACTCTCTGGAAACACCATATATTTT
D: .; size: .; J: TRBJ1-1; V: TRBV29-1; CDR3: CSGFKNGDTEAFF; DNA: TGCAGCGGGTTCAAGAATGGGGACACTGAAGCTTTCTTT
D: .; size: .; J: TRBJ1-1; V: TRBV5-6; CDR3: CASSPRGGPRTEAFF; DNA: TGTGCCAGCAGCCCAAGGGGGGGCCCCAGGACTGAAGCTTTCTTT
D: TRBD1; size: .; J: TRBJ1-2; V: TRBV6-5; CDR3: CASSRVGQGGGYTF; DNA: TGTGCCAGCAGCCGGGTGGGACAGGGCGGTGGCTACACCTTC
D: .; size: .; J: TRBJ2-1; V: TRBV2; CDR3: CASSDSVPGNEQFF; DNA: TGTGCCAGCAGTGACTCAGTACCTGGTAATGAGCAGTTCTTC
D: .; size: .; J: TRBJ2-5; V: TRBV20-1; CDR3: CSAEKQETQYF; DNA: TGCAGTGCCGAAAAACAAGAGACCCAGTACTTC
D: .; size: .; J: TRBJ2-7; V: TRBV21-1; CDR3: CASSKGVDKNYEQYF; DNA: TGTGCCAGCAGCAAAGGTGTTGACAAAAACTACGAGCAGTACTTC
D: .; size: .; J: TRBJ2-5; V: TRBV12-5; CDR3: CASGLVLLHGEASETQYF; DNA: TGTGCTAGTGGTTTGGTACTCCTGCACGGGGAAGCTTCAGAGACCCAGTACTTC